This T cell receptor beta chain was profiled in a study of T cells in Graves' hyperthyroidism and ophthalmopathy. General study findings and limits: Prediction of ophthalmopathy progression came a median around 6 months pre-onset. A model of 13 V-J pairs discriminated ophthalmopathy from stable hyperthyroidism.

This clonotype was picked up many times. The antigen is unknown. Newly diagnosed patients aged 18 to 65 had hyperthyroidism of under 2 months' duration. TCR beta CDR3 regions were amplified from RNA. Carried out on the TCR CDR3, a first-round RT-PCR used the HTBI primer set. In TCRdb, the multiplex PCR reads were re-called with MiXCR into one record per CDR3 protein. Altogether about 180,000 distinct CDR3 sequences are present, approximately 17% being singletons, with the ten largest covering roughly 28%. With 7 bases removed from V and 6 bases from J, the gap between germline ends came to 12 bases. The CDR3 spans 12 residues.

This receptor was taken from a woman between 45 and 65 years old with Graves' hyperthyroidism. Sequences were obtained from blood. V is TRBV12-3 or TRBV12-4 and J is TRBJ1-2; D gene ambiguous. The CDR3: CASIDSGNGYTF. The CDR3 coding sequence is TGTGCCAGCATCGACTCGGGAAATGGCTACACCTTC.